One and the same sample provided the 19 T cell receptor beta chains below, sequenced in a study of CD8+ T cells in alopecia areata. Isolated RNA was reverse transcribed into cDNA used as the sequencing template. TCRdb's copy holds only in-frame clones and misses some; the assay was immunoSEQ multiplex PCR. The table has more than 200,000 clones, about 68% seen once; the top ten hold around 1.2%. Sequences were derived from CD4+ T cells sorted from blood, sampled at week 0. These receptors originate from a human donor with alopecia areata.

The chain joins TRBV29-1 to TRBJ2-3; D unresolved. Germline values: CDR1 SQVTM, CDR2 ANQGSEA. Trimming shortened V by 5 bases and J by 6 bases, and 9 bases separated the two germline ends. The CDR3 spans 11 residues. CDR3 sequence (DNA): TGCAGCGTTAAACGGTCCGATACGCAGTATTTT. It encodes CSVKRSDTQYF.

The genes are TRBV30 and TRBJ1-6; D is perhaps TRBD1 (5 bases). Trimming left V 5 bases short and J 7 bases short, with 18 bases between. Germline loops: CDR1 GTSNPN, CDR2 SVGIG (reference sequence). There are 15 residues in the CDR3. The CDR3 region has the DNA TGTGCCTGGCGGGCCCCGGTACAGGACAATTCACCCCTCCACTTT. Amino acid sequence: CAWRAPVQDNSPLHF.

This clone was detected once. This sequence joins TRBV27 and TRBJ2-2; D unclear. This CDR3 region has 14 residues. CDR1 MNHEY and CDR2 SMNVEV come from the germline V gene (reference sequence). The V and J ends lost 5 bases and 1 base respectively, with 8 bases between them. CDR3 residues: CASSLDVNTGELFF. The CDR3 DNA reads as TGTGCCAGCAGTCTGGACGTGAACACCGGGGAGCTGTTTTTT.

This clone occurred a few times. The genes are TRBV6-5 and TRBJ2-7; tentatively, D is TRBD1 (6 bases). V lost 6 bases, J lost 8 bases, and 14 bases lay in between. In germline, CDR1 is MNHEY, CDR2 SVGAGI. The CDR3 loop spans 12 amino acids. This CDR3 is CASSPRGDQQYF. The DNA for the CDR3 is TGTGCCAGCAGCCCCAGGGGAGACCAGCAGTACTTC.

Concerning this clone: At the DNA level, this CDR3 is encoded by other sequences in the same sample as well. The chain couples TRBV27 to TRBJ2-7; tentative D call: TRBD1 (6 bases). With 6 bases removed from V and 2 bases from J, the gap between germline ends came to 11 bases. CDR1 and CDR2 from the germline V gene are MNHEY and SMNVEV (reference sequence). This CDR3 contains 13 residues. DNA of the CDR3: TGTGCCAGCAGCCTGCAGGGGACCTACGAGCAGTACTTC. Residues: CASSLQGTYEQYF.

J is TRBJ1-4 and V is TRBV25-1, with 9 bases lining up with TRBD1. Germline lookup yields CDR1 MGHDK and CDR2 SYGVNS. J was trimmed by 7 bases and V by 8 bases; bases with no gene match: 11. The CDR3 has 15 amino acids. DNA of the CDR3: TGTGCCAGCCTACCCTCCGGGACAGGGACTGAAAAACTGTTTTTT. This codes for CASLPSGTGTEKLFF.

This clone was recorded a few times. The V call is TRBV5-1, the J call TRBJ2-7; the D gene is possibly TRBD1 (6 bases). Per the germline V gene, CDR1 is SGHRS and CDR2 is YFSETQ. The V and J ends lost 0 bases and 4 bases respectively, with 11 bases between them. This CDR3 has 14 residues. CDR3 protein: CASSLVIGTYEQYF. DNA for the CDR3: TGCGCCAGCAGCTTGGTTATCGGGACATACGAGCAGTACTTC.

This chain uses TRBV7-3 with TRBJ2-7; TRBD2 is a possible D gene (6 bases). The CDR3 loop spans 15 amino acids. Germline lookup yields CDR1 SGHTA and CDR2 FQGTGA. Trimming took off 0 bases at V and 6 bases at J, with 15 bases between the two ends. The CDR3 region is CASSLTGGGLFEQYF. CDR3 nucleotide sequence: TGTGCCAGCAGCTTAACGGGTGGGGGACTCTTCGAGCAGTACTTC.

The chain employs TRBV5-1 and TRBJ2-2; 8 nucleotides match TRBD1. J was trimmed by 2 bases and V by 4 bases; bases with no gene match: 4. CDR3 length: 15 residues. Germline assignment: CDR1 SGHRS and CDR2 YFSETQ. CDR3 loop: CASSPGTGNTGELFF. The CDR3 DNA is TGCGCCAGCAGCCCCGGGACAGGAAACACCGGGGAGCTGTTTTTT.

The chain recombines TRBV6-6 with TRBJ1-2; unclear D gene. V lost 7 bases and J 7 bases, leaving 13 bases between the germline ends. CDR1 and CDR2 (germline): MNHNY, SVGAGI (reference sequence). This CDR3 has 12 residues. For the CDR3, the DNA is TGTGCCAGCACCTACTCCCAGCGTGGCTACACCTTC. Amino acid sequence: CASTYSQRGYTF.

The chain uses TRBV6-5 and TRBJ2-5; tentative D call: TRBD1 (6 bases). V was clipped by 4 bases and J by 5 bases, with 8 bases between them. The CDR3 has 12 amino acids. Germline CDR1 reads MNHEY; CDR2 reads SVGAGI. CDR3 coding DNA: TGTGCCAGCAGTTCAGGGGTTGAGACCCAGTACTTC. It translates to CASSSGVETQYF.

A few counts support this clone. This chain connects TRBV30 to TRBJ1-1, with D unclear. V lost 0 bases, J lost 7 bases, and 15 bases lay in between. Germline V CDR1 and CDR2: GTSNPN, SVGIG (reference sequence). The CDR3 sequence is 14 residues long. CDR3 loop: CAWSVSSYMIEAFF. CDR3 bases: TGTGCCTGGAGTGTATCTTCCTACATGATTGAAGCTTTCTTT. Filled out from reference TRBV30 and TRBJ1-1, the complete variable domain reads SQTIHQWPATLVQPVGSPLSLECTVEGTSNPNLYWYRQAAGRGLQLLFYSVGIGQISSEVPQNLSASRPQDRQFILSSKKLLLSDSGFYLCAWSVSSYMIEAFFGQGTRLTVV.

The chain carries TRBV10-3 and TRBJ2-3, with 12 bases fitting TRBD2. CDR3 length equals 15 residues. The J segment lost 1 base and the V segment lost 5 bases, leaving 1 base of the junction unmatched. The germline CDR1 and CDR2 sequences are ENHRY and SYGVKD. DNA for the CDR3: TGTGCCATCAGTAGACTAGCGGGGGGCACAGATACGCAGTATTTT. Translated: CAISRLAGGTDTQYF.

The chain is built from TRBV7-8 and TRBJ2-1, with 8 positions matching TRBD1. The V gene end was trimmed by 8 bases and the J gene end by 0 bases; junction bases not matched to a gene: 3. Germline V gene sequence: CDR1 SGHVS, CDR2 FQNEAQ. CDR3 length: 14 residues. CDR3 protein: CASDTGGSYNEQFF. DNA of the CDR3: TGTGCCAGCGATACAGGGGGCTCCTACAATGAGCAGTTCTTC.

The J gene is TRBJ2-7, the V gene TRBV7-2; D unclear. CDR3 size: 13 residues. The V gene's germline CDR1 is SGHTA and CDR2 FQGNSA. The V end lost 5 bases, the J end lost 2 bases, and 10 bases lay between the germline ends. The CDR3 DNA reads TGTGCCAGCAGCCGGACGGTAACCTACGAGCAGTACTTC. Residues: CASSRTVTYEQYF. The variable domain in full, with the rest retrieved from reference TRBV7-2 and TRBJ2-7, is GAGVSQSPSNKVTEKGKDVELRCDPISGHTALYWYRQSLGQGLEFLIYFQGNSAPDKSGLPSDRFSAERTGGSVSTLTIQRTQQEDSAVYLCASSRTVTYEQYFGPGTRLTVT.

The chain employs TRBV11-3 and TRBJ2-3; no firm D call. The ends were cut back, 2 bases at V and 1 base at J, with 4 bases in the middle. The CDR3 runs to 13 residues. Germline V lookup: CDR1 SGHNT, CDR2 YENEEA. CDR3 DNA sequence: TGTGCCAGCAGCTTATCAGGCACAGATACGCAGTATTTT. It yields the protein CASSLSGTDTQYF.

The chain links TRBV30 to TRBJ2-2, with D possibly being TRBD1 (5 bases). Germline V lookup: CDR1 GTSNPN, CDR2 SVGIG (reference sequence). Trimming shortened V by 4 bases and J by 6 bases, and 9 bases separated the two germline ends. The CDR3 length is 12 residues. The CDR3 loop reads CAWTGQAGELFF. The CDR3 bases are TGTGCCTGGACAGGGCAAGCCGGGGAGCTGTTTTTT.

The genes are TRBV30 and TRBJ2-7; either TRBD1 or TRBD2 may fit D (5 bases each). There are 12 residues in the CDR3. Germline CDR1 GTSNPN, CDR2 SVGIG (reference sequence). Trimming shortened V by 4 bases and J by 5 bases, and 12 bases separated the two germline ends. CDR3 in DNA: TGTGCCTGGACGGGGCTAGGGGACGAGCAGTACTTC. It translates to CAWTGLGDEQYF.

V and J are TRBV6-6 and TRBJ1-5; TRBD1 is a possible D gene (6 bases). CDR1 MNHNY and CDR2 SVGAGI come from the germline V gene (reference sequence). Trimming removed 5 bases at V and 8 bases at J, with 13 bases between. CDR3 size: 13 residues. The CDR3, as DNA: TGTGCCAGCAGTCCACAGGGTACCGAGCCCCAGCATTTT. Translated: CASSPQGTEPQHF.